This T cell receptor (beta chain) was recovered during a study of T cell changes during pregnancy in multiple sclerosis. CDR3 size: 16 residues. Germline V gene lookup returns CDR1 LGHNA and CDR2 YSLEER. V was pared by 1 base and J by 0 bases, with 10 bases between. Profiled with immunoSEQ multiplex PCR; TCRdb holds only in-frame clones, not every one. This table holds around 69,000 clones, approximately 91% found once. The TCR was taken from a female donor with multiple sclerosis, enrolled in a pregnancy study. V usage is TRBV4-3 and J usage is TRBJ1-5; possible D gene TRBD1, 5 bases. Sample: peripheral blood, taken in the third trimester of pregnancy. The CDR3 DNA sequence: TGCGCCAGCAGCCAAGGGATCACAGGTAGCAATCAGCCCCAGCATTTT. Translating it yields CASSQGITGSNQPQHF.